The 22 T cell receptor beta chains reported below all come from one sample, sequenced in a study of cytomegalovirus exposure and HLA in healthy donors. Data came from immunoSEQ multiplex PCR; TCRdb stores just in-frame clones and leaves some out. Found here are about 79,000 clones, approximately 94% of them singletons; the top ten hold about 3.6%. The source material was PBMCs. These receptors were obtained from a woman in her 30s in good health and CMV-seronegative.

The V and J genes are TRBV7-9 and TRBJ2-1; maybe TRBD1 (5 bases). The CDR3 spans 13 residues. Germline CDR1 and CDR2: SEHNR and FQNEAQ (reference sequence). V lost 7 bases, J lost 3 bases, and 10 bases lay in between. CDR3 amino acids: CASTETVYNEQFF. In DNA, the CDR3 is TGTGCCAGCACCGAGACAGTCTACAATGAGCAGTTCTTC.

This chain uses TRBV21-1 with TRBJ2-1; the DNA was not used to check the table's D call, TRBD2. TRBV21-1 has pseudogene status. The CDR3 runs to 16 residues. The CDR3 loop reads CASSNDGLVAYNEQFF. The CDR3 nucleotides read TGTGCCAGCAGCAACGATGGACTAGTGGCCTACAATGAGCAGTTCTTC.

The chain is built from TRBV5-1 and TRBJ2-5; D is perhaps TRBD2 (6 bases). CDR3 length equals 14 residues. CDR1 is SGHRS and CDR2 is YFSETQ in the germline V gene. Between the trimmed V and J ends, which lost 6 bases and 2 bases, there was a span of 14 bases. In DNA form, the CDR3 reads TGCGCCAGCAATTCAGGCGGGGTACAAGAGACCCAGTACTTC. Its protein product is CASNSGGVQETQYF.

CDR3 region: CASSLRPGQGAYGYTF. The CDR3 nucleotides are TGTGCCAGCAGCCTCCGGCCGGGACAGGGGGCTTATGGCTACACCTTC. The chain has TRBV5-5 and TRBJ1-2; TRBD1 agrees at 12 bases. In germline, CDR1 is SGHKS, CDR2 YYEKEE (reference sequence). This CDR3 has 16 amino acids. V dropped 4 bases and J dropped 5; count of bases not matched to a gene: 9.

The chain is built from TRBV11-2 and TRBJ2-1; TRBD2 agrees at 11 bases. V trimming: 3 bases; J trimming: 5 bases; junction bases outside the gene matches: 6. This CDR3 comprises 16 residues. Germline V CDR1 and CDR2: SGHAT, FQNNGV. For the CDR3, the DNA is TGTGCCAGCAGCTTGCGTAGCGGGAGGGCCAACAATGAGCAGTTCTTC. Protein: CASSLRSGRANNEQFF.

Here the CDR3 reads CASSLRRLAGGAGELFF. In DNA form, the CDR3 reads TGTGCCAGCAGCTTAAGGCGACTAGCGGGGGGGGCCGGGGAGCTGTTTTTT. The rearrangement links TRBV7-6 to TRBJ2-2; 14 bases are a match to TRBD2. Germline CDR1 SGHVS, CDR2 FNYEAQ. V lost 2 bases, J lost 6 bases, and 5 bases stayed unmatched. This CDR3 is 17 amino acids long.

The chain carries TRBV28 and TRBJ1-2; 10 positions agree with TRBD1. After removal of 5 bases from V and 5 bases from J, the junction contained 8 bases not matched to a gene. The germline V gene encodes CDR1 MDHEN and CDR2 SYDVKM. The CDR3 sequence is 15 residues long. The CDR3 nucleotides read TGTGCCAGCAGTGCTCCGGGACAGGGGCTATATGGCTACACCTTC. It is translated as CASSAPGQGLYGYTF.

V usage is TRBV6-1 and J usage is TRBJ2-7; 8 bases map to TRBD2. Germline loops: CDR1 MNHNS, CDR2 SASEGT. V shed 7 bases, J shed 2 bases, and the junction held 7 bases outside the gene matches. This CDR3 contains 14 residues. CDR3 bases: TGTGCCAGCACCCCCCGGGGGGGACCCTACGAGCAGTACTTC. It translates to CASTPRGGPYEQYF.

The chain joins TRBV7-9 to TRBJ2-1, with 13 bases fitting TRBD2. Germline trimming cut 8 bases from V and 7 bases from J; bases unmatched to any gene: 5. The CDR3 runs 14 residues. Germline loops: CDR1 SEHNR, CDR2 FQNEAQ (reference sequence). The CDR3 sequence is CASDRTSGGNEQFF. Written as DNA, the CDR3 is TGTGCCAGCGACCGGACTAGCGGGGGTAATGAGCAGTTCTTC.

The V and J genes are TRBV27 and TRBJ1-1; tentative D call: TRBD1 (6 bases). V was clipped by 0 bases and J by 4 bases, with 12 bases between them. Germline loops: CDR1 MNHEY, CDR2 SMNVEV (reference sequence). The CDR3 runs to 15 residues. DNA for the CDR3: TGTGCCAGCAGTTTATCGCCGGGACAAAGCACTGAAGCTTTCTTT. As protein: CASSLSPGQSTEAFF.

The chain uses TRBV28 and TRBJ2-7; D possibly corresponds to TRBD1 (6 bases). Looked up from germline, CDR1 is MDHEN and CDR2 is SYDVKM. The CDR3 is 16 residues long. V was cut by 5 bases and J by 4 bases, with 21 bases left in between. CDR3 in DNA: TGTGCCAGCAGTACCAACAGGGCTCTCCCAGGATACGAGCAGTACTTC. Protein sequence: CASSTNRALPGYEQYF.

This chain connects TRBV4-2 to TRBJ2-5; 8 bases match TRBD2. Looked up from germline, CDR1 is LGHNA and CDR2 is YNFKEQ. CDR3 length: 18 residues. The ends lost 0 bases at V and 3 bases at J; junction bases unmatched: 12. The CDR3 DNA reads TGTGCCAGCAGCCAAGAACGTCGGCTAGCGGGCACTAAAGAGACCCAGTACTTC. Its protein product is CASSQERRLAGTKETQYF.

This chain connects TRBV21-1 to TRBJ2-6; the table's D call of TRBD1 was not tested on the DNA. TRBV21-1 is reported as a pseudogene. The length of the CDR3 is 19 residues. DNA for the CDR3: TGTGCCAGCAGCAACCACGGGGACAGATACCTCTCTGGGGCCAACGTCCTGACTTTC. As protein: CASSNHGDRYLSGANVLTF.

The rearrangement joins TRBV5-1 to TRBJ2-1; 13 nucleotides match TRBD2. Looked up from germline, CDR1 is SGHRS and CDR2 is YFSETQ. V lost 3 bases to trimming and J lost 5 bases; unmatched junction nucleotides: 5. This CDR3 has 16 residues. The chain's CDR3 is CASSSRLAGGDNEQFF. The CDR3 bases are TGCGCCAGCAGCTCCCGACTAGCGGGGGGAGACAATGAGCAGTTCTTC. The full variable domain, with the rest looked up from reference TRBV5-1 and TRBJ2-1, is KAGVTQTPRYLIKTRGQQVTLSCSPISGHRSVSWYQQTPGQGLQFLFEYFSETQRNKGNFPGRFSGRQFSNSRSEMNVSTLELGDSALYLCASSSRLAGGDNEQFFGPGTRLTVL.

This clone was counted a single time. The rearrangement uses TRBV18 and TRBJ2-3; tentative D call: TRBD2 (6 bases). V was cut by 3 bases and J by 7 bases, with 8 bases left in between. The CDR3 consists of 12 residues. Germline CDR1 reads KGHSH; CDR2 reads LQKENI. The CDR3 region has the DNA TGTGCCAGCTCACCGGGAGGACATACGCAGTATTTT. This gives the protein CASSPGGHTQYF.

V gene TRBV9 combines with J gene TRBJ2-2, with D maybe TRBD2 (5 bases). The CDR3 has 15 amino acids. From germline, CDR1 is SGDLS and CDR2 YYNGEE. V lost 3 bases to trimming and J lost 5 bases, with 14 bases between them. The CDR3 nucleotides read TGTGCCAGCAGCGCGGCCTTAACTAGTACCGGGGAGCTGTTTTTT. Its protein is CASSAALTSTGELFF.

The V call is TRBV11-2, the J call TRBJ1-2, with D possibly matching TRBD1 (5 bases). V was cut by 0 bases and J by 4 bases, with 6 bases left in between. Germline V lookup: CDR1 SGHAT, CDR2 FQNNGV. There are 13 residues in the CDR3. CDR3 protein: CASSLDQGYGYTF. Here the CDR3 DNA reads TGTGCCAGCAGCTTAGATCAGGGCTATGGCTACACCTTC.

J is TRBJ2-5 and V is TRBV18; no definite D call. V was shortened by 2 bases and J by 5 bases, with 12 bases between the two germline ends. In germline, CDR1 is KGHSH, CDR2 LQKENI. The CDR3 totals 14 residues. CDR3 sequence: CASSPGLSWETQYF. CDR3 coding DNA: TGTGCCAGCTCACCAGGCCTGTCATGGGAGACCCAGTACTTC. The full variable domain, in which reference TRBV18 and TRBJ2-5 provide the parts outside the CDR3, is NAGVMQNPRHLVRRRGQEARLRCSPMKGHSHVYWYRQLPEEGLKFMVYLQKENIIDESGMPKERFSAEFPKEGPSILRIQQVVRGDSAAYFCASSPGLSWETQYFGPGTRLLVL.

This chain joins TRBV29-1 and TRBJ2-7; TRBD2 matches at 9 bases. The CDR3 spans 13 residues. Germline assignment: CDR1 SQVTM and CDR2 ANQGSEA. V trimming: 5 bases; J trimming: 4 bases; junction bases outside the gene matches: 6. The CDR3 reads CSVRSAGGYEQYF. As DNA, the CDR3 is TGCAGCGTTCGTTCAGCGGGAGGATACGAGCAGTACTTC.

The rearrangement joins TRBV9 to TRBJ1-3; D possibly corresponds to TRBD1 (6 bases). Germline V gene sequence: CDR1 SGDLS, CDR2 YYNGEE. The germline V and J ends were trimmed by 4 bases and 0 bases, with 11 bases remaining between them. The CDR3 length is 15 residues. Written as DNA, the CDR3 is TGTGCCAGCAGCACAGGGCCTAGCTCTGGAAACACCATATATTTT. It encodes CASSTGPSSGNTIYF.

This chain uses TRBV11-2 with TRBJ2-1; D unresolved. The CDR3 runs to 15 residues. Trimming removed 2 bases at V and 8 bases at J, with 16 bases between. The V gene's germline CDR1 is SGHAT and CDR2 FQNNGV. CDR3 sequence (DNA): TGTGCCAGCAGCTTACCCGCTGGGCCGCAGCATGAGCAGTTCTTC. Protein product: CASSLPAGPQHEQFF.

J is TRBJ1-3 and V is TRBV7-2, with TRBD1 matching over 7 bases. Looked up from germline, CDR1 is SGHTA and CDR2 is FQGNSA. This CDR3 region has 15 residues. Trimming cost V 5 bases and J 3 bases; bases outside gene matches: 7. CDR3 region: CASSVTGEVGNTIYF. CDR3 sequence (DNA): TGTGCCAGCAGCGTTACAGGGGAAGTTGGAAACACCATATATTTT.